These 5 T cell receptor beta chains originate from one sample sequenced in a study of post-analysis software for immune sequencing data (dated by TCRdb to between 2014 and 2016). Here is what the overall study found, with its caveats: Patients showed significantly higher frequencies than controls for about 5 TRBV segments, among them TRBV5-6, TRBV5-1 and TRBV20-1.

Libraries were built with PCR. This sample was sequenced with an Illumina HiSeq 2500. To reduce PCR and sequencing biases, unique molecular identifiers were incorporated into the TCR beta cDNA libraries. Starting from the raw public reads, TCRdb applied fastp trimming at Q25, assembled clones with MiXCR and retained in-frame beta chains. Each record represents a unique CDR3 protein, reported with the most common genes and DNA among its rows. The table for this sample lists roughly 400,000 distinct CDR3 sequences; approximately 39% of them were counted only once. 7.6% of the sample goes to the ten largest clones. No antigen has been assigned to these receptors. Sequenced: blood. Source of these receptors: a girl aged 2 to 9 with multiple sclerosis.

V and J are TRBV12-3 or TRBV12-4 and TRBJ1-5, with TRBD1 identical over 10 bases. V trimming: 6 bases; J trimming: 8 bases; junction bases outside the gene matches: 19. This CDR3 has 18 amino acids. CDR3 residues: CASSPGTGVAGGDEPQHF. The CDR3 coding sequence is TGTGCCAGCAGCCCCGGGACAGGGGTCGCTGGAGGTGATGAGCCCCAGCATTTT.

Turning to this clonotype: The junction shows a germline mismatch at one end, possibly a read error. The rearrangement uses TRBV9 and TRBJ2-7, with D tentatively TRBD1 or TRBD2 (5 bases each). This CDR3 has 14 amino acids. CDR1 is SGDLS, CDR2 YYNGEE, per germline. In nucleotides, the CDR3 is TGTGCCAGCAGCGTAGTTGGGGGTCCCTACGGGCAGTACTTC. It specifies CASSVVGGPYGQYF. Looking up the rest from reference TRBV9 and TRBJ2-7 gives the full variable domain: DSGVTQTPKHLITATGQRVTLRCSPRSGDLSVYWYQQSLDQGLQFLIQYYNGEERAKGNILERFSAQQFPDLHSELNLSSLELGDSALYFCASSVVGGPYGQYFGPGTRLTVT.

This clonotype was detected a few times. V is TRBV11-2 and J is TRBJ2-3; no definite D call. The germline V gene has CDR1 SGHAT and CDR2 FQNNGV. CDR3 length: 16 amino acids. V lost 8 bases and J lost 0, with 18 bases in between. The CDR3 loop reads CASSSVRGPSTDTQYF. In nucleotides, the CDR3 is TGTGCCAGCTCCTCGGTGAGAGGCCCTAGCACAGATACGCAGTATTTT.

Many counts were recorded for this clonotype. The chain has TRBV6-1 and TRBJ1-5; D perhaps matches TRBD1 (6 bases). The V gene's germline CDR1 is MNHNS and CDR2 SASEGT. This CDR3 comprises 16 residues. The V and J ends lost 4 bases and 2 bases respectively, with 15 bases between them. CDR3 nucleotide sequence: TGTGCCAGCAGTGTGGACAGCTCTTCGGGCAATCAGCCCCAGCATTTT. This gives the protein CASSVDSSSGNQPQHF.

Here the CDR3 reads CASRMGAFGEQYF. As DNA, the CDR3 is TGTGCCAGCAGGATGGGGGCGTTCGGGGAGCAGTACTTC. The V call is TRBV12-3 or TRBV12-4, the J call TRBJ2-7; a weak D match, TRBD1 (6 bases). The CDR3 is made up of 13 amino acids. V was shortened by 6 bases and J by 7 bases, with 16 bases between the two germline ends.